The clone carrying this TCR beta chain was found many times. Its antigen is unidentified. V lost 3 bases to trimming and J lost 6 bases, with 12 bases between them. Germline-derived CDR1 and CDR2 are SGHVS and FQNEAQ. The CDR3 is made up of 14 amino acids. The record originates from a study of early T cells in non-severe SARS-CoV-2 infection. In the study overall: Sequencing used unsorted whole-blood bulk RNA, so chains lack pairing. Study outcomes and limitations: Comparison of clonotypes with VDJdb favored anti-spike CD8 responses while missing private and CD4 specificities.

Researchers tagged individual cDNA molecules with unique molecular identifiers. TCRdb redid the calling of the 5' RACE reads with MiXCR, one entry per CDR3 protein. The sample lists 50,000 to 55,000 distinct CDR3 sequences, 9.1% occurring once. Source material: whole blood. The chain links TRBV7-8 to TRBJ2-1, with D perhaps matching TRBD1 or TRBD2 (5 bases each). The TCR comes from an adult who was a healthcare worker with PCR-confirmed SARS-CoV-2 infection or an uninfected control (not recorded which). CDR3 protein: CASSFRGAANEQFF. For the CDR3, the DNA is TGTGCCAGCAGCTTTAGGGGAGCTGCCAATGAGCAGTTCTTC.